The 20 T cell receptor beta chains below come from one sample, sequenced in a study of T cells in women clearing cervical HPV infection. Profiled with immunoSEQ multiplex PCR; TCRdb holds only in-frame clones, not every one. This sample's clone table lists tens of thousands of clones. Sequenced input: blood buffy coat. The origin of the receptors is a woman between 18 and 69 years old with a cervical HPV16 infection that either progressed to CIN3+ or cleared (not recorded which).

Concerning this clone: The read ends 3 residues before the CDR3 terminus; that terminus is restored from the germline J gene. The rearrangement links TRBV19 to TRBJ2-2; possibly TRBD1 for D (6 bases). V dropped 10 bases and J dropped 6 bases, with 12 bases sitting between them. The germline CDR1 and CDR2 sequences are LNHDA and SQIVND (reference sequence). The CDR3 has 12 amino acids. The CDR3 bases that were read are TGTGCCACTGACAGGTATCCCGGGGAG. Its translation: CATDRYPGE. The entire CDR3 is CATDRYPGELFF.

About this clone: Read data end 3 residues before the CDR3 end; the end is taken from the germline J gene. The chain joins TRBV20-1 to TRBJ2-5, with 7 bases that match TRBD2. V trimming: 6 bases; J trimming: 5 bases; junction bases outside the gene matches: 18. The CDR3 spans 16 residues. Germline V gene lookup returns CDR1 DFQATT and CDR2 SNEGSKA (reference sequence). The CDR3 bases that were read are TGCAGTGCGGTCGAGCGGATTAGGGCGCGGGGGGAGACC. Translation: CSAVERIRARGET. The entire CDR3 is CSAVERIRARGETQYF.

As to this clone: The sequence runs out 3 residues before the end of the CDR3; the remainder is reconstructed from the germline J gene. This chain connects TRBV12-3 or TRBV12-4 to TRBJ2-3; D uncertain. The CDR3 runs to 14 residues. The ends were cut back, 0 bases at V and 3 bases at J, with 7 bases in the middle. CDR3 DNA, as far as it was read: TGTGCCAGCAGTTTAGCGCAGGTTACAGATACG. Its translation is CASSLAQVTDT. The full CDR3 reads CASSLAQVTDTQYF.

With regard to this clone: The read is 3 residues too short to cover the CDR3 end, so that end is filled in from the germline J gene. The chain combines TRBV6-2 or TRBV6-3 with TRBJ1-5; 8 nucleotides line up with TRBD1. The CDR3 loop spans 15 amino acids. Per germline, CDR1 MNHEY and CDR2 SVGEGT. V lost 6 bases and J lost 3; bases outside the gene matches: 7. The CDR3 bases that were read are TGTGCCAGCAGCTCTGGACAGGGAAACAATCAGCCC. It encodes CASSSGQGNNQP. The entire CDR3 is CASSSGQGNNQPQHF.

As for this clone: The read comes to an end 3 residues before the CDR3 does, leaving the germline J gene to fill in the end. V is TRBV6-2 or TRBV6-3 and J is TRBJ2-1; D could derive from TRBD1 or TRBD2 (6 bases each). Trimming took off 7 bases at V and 9 bases at J, with 13 bases between the two ends. The CDR3 runs 12 residues. Germline CDR1 and CDR2: MNHEY and SVGEGT. The sequenced CDR3 bases are TGTGCCAGCACTGCGGGACAACCTGAG. This translates into CASTAGQPE. The CDR3 in full is CASTAGQPEQFF.

A note on this clone: The read is 3 residues too short to cover the CDR3 end, so that end is filled in from the germline J gene. The chain employs TRBV6-1 and TRBJ2-3; D possibly corresponds to TRBD2 (5 bases). V shed 2 bases and J shed 5 bases, with 11 bases lying between them. CDR1 MNHNS and CDR2 SASEGT come from the germline V gene. The CDR3 has 14 amino acids. The part of the CDR3 DNA that was read is TGTGCCAGCAGTGAATTCCTAGCCTTAGATACG. This sequence encodes CASSEFLALDT. The CDR3 as a whole reads CASSEFLALDTQYF.

A word on this clone: Sequencing ends 3 residues short of the CDR3 end; the germline J gene provides the rest. The chain links TRBV7-3 to TRBJ2-1, with 7 positions matching TRBD1. J was trimmed by 7 bases and V by 3 bases; bases with no gene match: 9. This CDR3 has 15 amino acids. Germline V gene data show CDR1 as SGHTA and CDR2 as FQGTGA. The DNA read from the CDR3 is TGTGCCAGCAGCTTCACTGCGACAGGGAGTAATGAG. Amino acids: CASSFTATGSNE. The full CDR3 protein is CASSFTATGSNEQFF.

Worth noting for this clone: The read terminates 3 residues ahead of where the CDR3 ends, so the germline J gene completes it. V usage is TRBV14 and J usage is TRBJ2-1; 8 bases line up with TRBD2. With 1 base clipped from V and 5 bases from J, the junction kept 10 bases outside the gene matches. The CDR3 contains 17 residues. The V gene's germline CDR1 is SGHDN and CDR2 FVKESK. Incomplete CDR3 DNA: TGTGCCAGCAGCCAAGCGGCGGGCGGGGGGTTCCACAATGAG. Translated, it gives CASSQAAGGGFHNE. The entire CDR3 reads CASSQAAGGGFHNEQFF.

Points on this clone: The CDR3 is cut off 3 residues early in the read; its end comes from the germline J gene. The chain employs TRBV20-1 and TRBJ1-2; 8 nucleotides agree with TRBD1. Germline V lookup: CDR1 DFQATT, CDR2 SNEGSKA (reference sequence). This CDR3 has 13 residues. The V segment lost 4 bases and the J segment 5 bases; nucleotides outside the gene matches: 6. Incomplete CDR3 DNA: TGCAGTGCTATCACGGACAGGGTTTATGGC. Its translation: CSAITDRVYG. The whole CDR3 protein is CSAITDRVYGYTF.

Concerning this clone itself: The CDR3 goes on 3 residues after the read ends, and that part is filled in from the germline J gene. The J gene is TRBJ2-5, the V gene TRBV28, with D perhaps TRBD1 (6 bases). CDR1 MDHEN and CDR2 SYDVKM come from the germline V gene. The CDR3 has 14 residues. The germline V and J ends were trimmed by 5 bases and 5 bases, with 15 bases remaining between them. CDR3 DNA (partial): TGTGCCAGCAGTGCGATGGACAGATCGGAGACC. Protein product: CASSAMDRSET. The full-length CDR3 reads as CASSAMDRSETQYF.

Notes on this clone: Sequencing ends 3 residues short of the CDR3 end; the germline J gene provides the rest. The V gene is TRBV12-3 or TRBV12-4, the J gene TRBJ2-7; D may be TRBD2 (6 bases). V gave up 5 bases and J gave up 3 bases, with 17 bases separating them. There are 15 residues in the CDR3. CDR3 in amino acids: CASSARVSGSYEQYF. The sequenced CDR3 bases are TGTGCCAGCAGTGCCCGTGTTAGCGGAAGCTACGAG.

Comments on this clone: With the read ending 3 residues before the CDR3 end, the germline J gene is used to fill in that end. The chain combines TRBV6-2 or TRBV6-3 with TRBJ1-4; 10 nucleotides align to TRBD1. V lost 6 bases, J lost 8 bases, and 6 bases stayed unmatched. This CDR3 is built from 14 residues. Germline V gene data show CDR1 as MNHEY and CDR2 as SVGEGT. The CDR3 sequence: CASRTGTGAEKLFF. The part of the CDR3 DNA that was read is TGTGCCAGCAGGACCGGGACAGGGGCCGAAAAA.

The CDR3 reads CASSRDTKNIQYF. The part of the CDR3 DNA that was read is TGTGCCAGCAGCCGGGACACCAAAAACATT. This chain links TRBV2 with TRBJ2-4; tentative D call: TRBD1 (6 bases). The read ends 3 residues early relative to the CDR3; the germline J gene fills the gap. V lost 6 bases and J 2 bases, leaving 8 bases between the germline ends. The CDR3 is made up of 13 amino acids. The V gene's germline CDR1 is SNHLY and CDR2 FYNNEI.

Comments on this clone: Sequencing ends 3 residues short of the CDR3 end; the germline J gene provides the rest. This sequence joins TRBV19 and TRBJ1-5; D is uncertain. The CDR3 runs 17 residues. Germline V CDR1 and CDR2: LNHDA, SQIVND (reference sequence). Deletions cut 0 bases from V and 2 bases from J, with 14 bases between. CDR3 bases read: TGTGCCAGTAGTATAGATCTGGCGGGGTTCGGCAATCAGCCC. This encodes CASSIDLAGFGNQP. The whole CDR3 region reads CASSIDLAGFGNQPQHF.

Regarding this clone: The read is 3 residues too short to cover the CDR3 end, so that end is filled in from the germline J gene. V gene TRBV19 combines with J gene TRBJ1-2, with D possibly matching TRBD1 (5 bases). This CDR3 region has 12 residues. Germline loops: CDR1 LNHDA, CDR2 SQIVND (reference sequence). The CDR3 DNA, read in part, is TGTGCCAGTAGTTCCGCACAGGCGGGC. As protein: CASSSAQAG. The entire CDR3 protein reads CASSSAQAGYTF.

Points on this clone: The sequenced fragment ends 3 residues before the CDR3 boundary, so the rest is inferred from the germline J gene. V is TRBV12-3 or TRBV12-4 and J is TRBJ2-2, with 8 bases aligning to TRBD1. With 1 base clipped from V and 7 bases from J, the junction kept 5 bases outside the gene matches. The CDR3 extends over 15 amino acids. The CDR3: CASSLGTGYGGELFF. The covered CDR3 bases are TGTGCCAGCAGTTTAGGGACAGGGTACGGCGGGGAG.

Regarding this clone: The read terminates 3 residues before the CDR3 end, so the remaining end is supplied by the germline J gene. The gene calls are TRBV19 and TRBJ1-5, with D perhaps matching TRBD1 (6 bases). V lost 2 bases and J lost 2, with 7 bases in between. This CDR3 comprises 14 residues. The germline V gene encodes CDR1 LNHDA and CDR2 SQIVND (reference sequence). The part of the CDR3 DNA that was read is TGTGCCAGTAGTATACGGACAGGCAATCAGCCC. This sequence encodes CASSIRTGNQP. The full CDR3 reads CASSIRTGNQPQHF.

For this clone: The DNA ends 3 residues before the CDR3 does, and the rest of the CDR3 is filled in from the germline J gene. This rearrangement joins TRBV19 to TRBJ2-1, with D possibly being TRBD2 (6 bases). CDR3 size: 14 residues. V was clipped by 1 base and J by 6 bases, with 10 bases between them. Germline V gene data show CDR1 as LNHDA and CDR2 as SQIVND (reference sequence). CDR3 region: CASSIVGGINEQFF. CDR3 DNA, as far as it was read: TGTGCCAGTAGTATAGTCGGGGGAATCAATGAG.

With respect to this clone: The CDR3 end lies 3 residues beyond the end of the read and is filled in from the germline J gene. This rearrangement joins TRBV19 to TRBJ1-1; perhaps TRBD1 as D (6 bases). The ends were cut back, 5 bases at V and 1 base at J, with 11 bases in the middle. Germline loops: CDR1 LNHDA, CDR2 SQIVND (reference sequence). The CDR3 contains 14 residues. The part of the CDR3 DNA that was read is TGTGCCAGTAGTTCACAGGGACCGAACACTGAA. Its protein is CASSSQGPNTE. The CDR3, in full, reads CASSSQGPNTEAFF.

A word on this clone: The CDR3 end falls 3 residues outside the read, so it is completed with the germline J gene. The chain uses TRBV5-1 and TRBJ2-3; TRBD1 is a possible D gene (6 bases). The CDR3 runs to 15 residues. V was pared by 0 bases and J by 2 bases, with 10 bases between. Germline V lookup: CDR1 SGHRS, CDR2 YFSETQ. CDR3 residues: CASSLGTVPTDTQYF. The DNA read from the CDR3 is TGCGCCAGCAGCTTGGGGACAGTACCCACAGATACG.